The 26 T cell receptor beta chains given below trace back to one sample, sequenced in a study of human T cells and chemical hapten exposure. A single record per CDR3 protein comes from TCRdb applying MiXCR to the RACE reads. The data show more than 70,000 distinct CDR3 sequences, about a tenth seen once. Documented time point: patch test 3, about 24 weeks after DPC sensitization. Noted treatment: therapeutic diphenylcyclopropenone sensitization with weekly scalp DPC. This material consisted of whole blood, taken in connection with sensitization to the hapten diphenylcyclopropenone (DPC). The receptor set was obtained from a woman in her thirties with alopecia areata. Some clones in this sample may be carry-over from other donors' samples.

The chain combines TRBV29-1 with TRBJ1-1, with D hard to call. There are 12 residues in the CDR3. Deletions cut 4 bases from V and 1 base from J, with 7 bases between. Germline CDR1 is SQVTM and CDR2 is ANQGSEA. CDR3: CSVGPANTEAFF. The CDR3 nucleotides read TGCAGCGTTGGACCAGCGAACACTGAAGCTTTCTTT.

This clonotype was detected many times. The chain carries TRBV11-2 and TRBJ2-3, with unresolved D. With 6 bases removed from V and 6 bases from J, the gap between germline ends came to 10 bases. The CDR3 runs 12 residues. Germline lookup yields CDR1 SGHAT and CDR2 FQNNGV. In DNA, the CDR3 is TGTGCCAGCAGTTTTAATCGGGATACGCAGTATTTT. Translation: CASSFNRDTQYF.

A few counts support this clonotype. The chain joins TRBV25-1 to TRBJ2-3; the match to TRBD2 covers 9 bases. The CDR3 is 14 amino acids. Germline CDR1 reads MGHDK; CDR2 reads SYGVNS. V dropped 5 bases and J dropped 5; count of bases not matched to a gene: 5. CDR3 in DNA: TGTGCCAGCAGTCCAGGACTAGCGAAAGATACGCAGTATTTT. Translating gives CASSPGLAKDTQYF.

This clonotype was detected only a few times. The V and J genes are TRBV11-2 and TRBJ2-5, with 11 bases that match TRBD2. CDR1 is SGHAT and CDR2 is FQNNGV in the germline V gene. This CDR3 comprises 15 residues. The V and J ends lost 3 bases and 2 bases, in that order; junction bases with no gene match: 2. CDR3 DNA: TGTGCCAGCAGCTTGACTAGCGGGACACAAGAGACCCAGTACTTC. The encoded protein is CASSLTSGTQETQYF.

The chain employs TRBV5-1 and TRBJ2-3; D tentatively fits TRBD1 or TRBD2 (7 bases each). CDR1 is SGHRS and CDR2 is YFSETQ in the germline V gene. This CDR3 has 15 amino acids. Deletions cut 4 bases from V and 1 base from J, with 13 bases between. The CDR3 nucleotides read TGCGCCAGCAGCCAGGGGGGGCCAGGCACAGATACGCAGTATTTT. Protein product: CASSQGGPGTDTQYF.

The rearrangement uses TRBV5-1 and TRBJ2-5; D unclear. This CDR3 region has 14 residues. The V end was cut by 0 bases, the J end by 2 bases, with 8 bases between. CDR1 and CDR2 (germline): SGHRS, YFSETQ. The DNA of the CDR3 is TGCGCCAGCAGCTTGGTTTCAGGACAAGAGACCCAGTACTTC. Amino acids: CASSLVSGQETQYF.

This clonotype was found many times. The chain recombines TRBV5-6 with TRBJ1-5; 9 bases match TRBD1. The CDR3 is made up of 17 amino acids. Germline loops: CDR1 SGHDT, CDR2 YYEEEE. V shed 3 bases, J shed 5 bases, and the junction held 12 bases outside the gene matches. This chain's CDR3 is CASSSTGTGMGDQPQHF. CDR3 DNA sequence: TGTGCCAGCAGCTCAACCGGGACAGGGATGGGGGATCAGCCCCAGCATTTT.

There are many counts of this clonotype. This chain uses TRBV20-1 with TRBJ1-3; a possible D gene is TRBD1 (5 bases). The CDR3 covers 13 residues. Germline V gives CDR1 DFQATT, CDR2 SNEGSKA (reference sequence). Between the trimmed V and J ends, which lost 4 bases and 0 bases, there was a span of 7 bases. CDR3 in amino acids: CSATGISGNTIYF. The CDR3 DNA reads TGCAGTGCTACAGGGATCTCTGGAAACACCATATATTTT.

This clonotype was seen repeatedly, ten times or more. The chain is built from TRBV20-1 and TRBJ2-1; D gene ambiguous. Trimming took off 3 bases at V and 2 bases at J, with 14 bases between the two ends. CDR3 length: 15 amino acids. Germline CDR1 and CDR2: DFQATT and SNEGSKA (reference sequence). The CDR3 bases are TGCAGTGCTAGGGCAGGCGTTGCGCCCTACAATGAGCAGTTCTTC. Translation: CSARAGVAPYNEQFF.

This clonotype was counted at least ten times. The chain links TRBV28 to TRBJ1-1; D is unresolved. The CDR3 consists of 14 residues. V was clipped by 5 bases and J by 2 bases, with 12 bases between them. Germline CDR1 MDHEN, CDR2 SYDVKM. This CDR3 reads CASSPTGYNTEAFF. The DNA for the CDR3 is TGTGCCAGCAGTCCCACGGGTTATAACACTGAAGCTTTCTTT.

This clonotype was recorded many times. The rearrangement joins TRBV7-2 to TRBJ2-5; 9 bases align to TRBD2. V lost 3 bases, J lost 7 bases, and 6 bases stayed unmatched. The germline V gene has CDR1 SGHTA and CDR2 FQGNSA. The CDR3 covers 14 residues. CDR3 region: CASSFLSGSGTQYF. The CDR3 coding sequence is TGTGCCAGCAGCTTCCTTAGCGGGAGCGGGACCCAGTACTTC.

The chain is built from TRBV20-1 and TRBJ2-3; 7 nucleotides agree with TRBD2. Losses at the gene ends were 5 bases for V and 8 bases for J; bases not matched to a gene: 4. The CDR3 runs 11 residues. The germline CDR1 and CDR2 sequences are DFQATT and SNEGSKA (reference sequence). CDR3: CSADSSGTQYF. DNA for the CDR3: TGCAGTGCTGATTCTAGCGGTACGCAGTATTTT.

This clonotype was picked up many times. The chain employs TRBV11-2 and TRBJ2-5; possibly TRBD1 for D (6 bases). Looked up from germline, CDR1 is SGHAT and CDR2 is FQNNGV. Trimming shortened V by 7 bases and J by 2 bases, and 17 bases separated the two germline ends. This CDR3 comprises 15 residues. CDR3 residues: CASKDRFDLQETQYF. The CDR3 nucleotides read TGTGCCAGCAAAGACAGGTTCGACCTACAAGAGACCCAGTACTTC.

This clonotype was seen at least ten times. The gene calls are TRBV6-5 and TRBJ2-5, with TRBD1 as a possible D gene (5 bases). Between the trimmed V and J ends, which lost 5 bases and 1 base, there was a span of 26 bases. The CDR3 is made up of 19 amino acids. CDR1 and CDR2 (germline): MNHEY, SVGAGI. The CDR3 here is CASSRQPRTNQILQETQYF. In DNA, the CDR3 is TGTGCCAGCAGTCGCCAACCTAGGACAAATCAAATCCTCCAAGAGACCCAGTACTTC.

The rearrangement links TRBV12-3 or TRBV12-4 to TRBJ2-5, with 12 bases matching TRBD1. This CDR3 spans 16 amino acids. The V and J ends lost 6 bases and 7 bases, in that order; junction bases with no gene match: 12. The CDR3 spells CASRPNWGQGAGTQYF. CDR3 sequence (DNA): TGTGCCAGCAGGCCCAATTGGGGACAGGGGGCTGGGACCCAGTACTTC.

This clonotype has just a few counts. This rearrangement joins TRBV4-1 to TRBJ2-1; 9 bases are shared with TRBD1. V lost 4 bases, J lost 3 bases, and 4 bases stayed unmatched. The CDR3 is made up of 15 amino acids. Germline CDR1 reads MGHRA; CDR2 reads YSYEKL. CDR3 sequence: CASSLRTGDYNEQFF. The CDR3 nucleotides read TGCGCCAGCAGCCTTAGGACAGGGGACTACAATGAGCAGTTCTTC.

This clonotype has ten or more counts. The chain employs TRBV4-3 and TRBJ2-1, with TRBD2 identical over 11 bases. Trimming took 4 bases from V and 4 from J; bases not matched to a gene: 3. The CDR3 is made up of 15 amino acids. Germline values: CDR1 LGHNA, CDR2 YSLEER. The CDR3 reads CASSLGLAEYNEQFF. The CDR3 coding sequence is TGCGCCAGCAGCCTGGGACTAGCGGAGTACAATGAGCAGTTCTTC.

This clonotype appeared many times. This chain connects TRBV6-5 to TRBJ2-4; 9 nucleotides agree with TRBD1. V shed 4 bases, J shed 5 bases, and the junction held 6 bases outside the gene matches. The CDR3 has 15 amino acids. CDR1 and CDR2 (germline): MNHEY, SVGAGI. This chain's CDR3 is CASSFLQGAQNIQYF. The CDR3 DNA is TGTGCCAGCAGTTTTTTACAGGGGGCGCAAAACATTCAGTACTTC.

This clonotype was observed many times. The V call is TRBV6-2 or TRBV6-3, the J call TRBJ2-1; D is unresolved. CDR1 is MNHEY and CDR2 is SVGEGT in the germline V gene. Trimming left V 0 bases short and J 7 bases short, with 4 bases between. The length of the CDR3 is 12 residues. The CDR3 protein is CASSYSKNEQFF. The CDR3 nucleotides read TGTGCCAGCAGTTACTCGAAAAATGAGCAGTTCTTC.

This clonotype was picked up many times. V and J are TRBV29-1 and TRBJ1-1; D is undetermined. V was trimmed by 6 bases and J by 6 bases, leaving 20 bases between them. The CDR3 runs to 14 residues. The germline gives CDR1 SQVTM, CDR2 ANQGSEA. The CDR3 nucleotides read TGCAGCGTGAGCGCCGGCGGGGTACGGGCTGAAGCTTTCTTT. This codes for CSVSAGGVRAEAFF.

This clonotype has a count of ten or more. V is TRBV4-3 and J is TRBJ1-2; possible D gene TRBD1, 5 bases. CDR1 and CDR2 from the germline V gene are LGHNA and YSLEER. The V end lost 1 base, the J end lost 2 bases, and 11 bases lay between the germline ends. The CDR3 length is 15 residues. Here the CDR3 DNA reads TGCGCCAGCAGCCAAGGTCCGGGGCAGAACTATGGCTACACCTTC. Its protein product is CASSQGPGQNYGYTF.

The chain carries TRBV11-3 and TRBJ1-3, with D unclear. CDR3 size: 15 residues. From germline, CDR1 is SGHNT and CDR2 YENEEA. The V gene lost 5 bases and the J gene lost 0 bases, with 11 bases spanning the gap. The CDR3 is CASSPSALSGNTIYF. The CDR3 nucleotides read TGTGCCAGCAGCCCGTCCGCCCTCTCTGGAAACACCATATATTTT.

This clonotype appeared a few times. For the CDR3, the DNA is TGTGCCAGCAGTTTAAGGGGATCTTACGCCGGGGAGCTGTTTTTT. Translation: CASSLRGSYAGELFF. The chain employs TRBV28 and TRBJ2-2; possibly TRBD1 for D (5 bases). In germline, CDR1 is MDHEN, CDR2 SYDVKM. Trimming left V 2 bases short and J 6 bases short, with 13 bases between. The CDR3 is 15 residues long.

This clonotype was seen at least ten times. The genes are TRBV20-1 and TRBJ1-5; 8 positions agree with TRBD1. The germline V gene encodes CDR1 DFQATT and CDR2 SNEGSKA (reference sequence). The CDR3 has 16 amino acids. Trimming removed 4 bases from V and 1 base from J; junction bases left unmatched: 9. The CDR3 bases are TGCAGTGCTACACGGACAGGGCGAGGAAGCAATCAGCCCCAGCATTTT. Encoded protein: CSATRTGRGSNQPQHF.

This clonotype showed up many times. This chain connects TRBV29-1 to TRBJ2-7, with a tentative D call TRBD2 (6 bases). Germline-derived CDR1 and CDR2 are SQVTM and ANQGSEA. V lost 3 bases to trimming and J lost 2 bases, with 11 bases between them. The CDR3 has 13 amino acids. The DNA for the CDR3 is TGCAGCGTTGAGGGCGGGACCCCCTACGAGCAGTACTTC. Its protein is CSVEGGTPYEQYF.

This clonotype was observed at least ten times. The V call is TRBV20-1, the J call TRBJ1-6; the D gene is possibly TRBD1 (5 bases). CDR3 size: 14 residues. V shed 5 bases and J shed 10 bases, with 18 bases lying between them. Per the germline V gene, CDR1 is DFQATT and CDR2 is SNEGSKA (reference sequence). CDR3 bases: TGCAGTGCTGCCGGGACTCAATCAACCTCACCCCTCCACTTT. Translated, it gives CSAAGTQSTSPLHF.